This entry lists 26 T cell receptor beta chains sequenced from one sample in a study of OX40 agonist ivuxolimab in advanced cancers. Clones were sequenced by immunoSEQ multiplex PCR, and TCRdb holds only the in-frame ones, with some missing. The data hold about 48,000 clones, with around 80% observed a single time. Sample: CD4+ or CD8+ T cells sorted from blood, taken in a trial of the OX40 agonist ivuxolimab. The origin of the receptors is an adult with an advanced solid tumor such as melanoma, head and neck, liver or kidney cancer.

The chain joins TRBV18 to TRBJ1-1; TRBD1 is a possible D gene (6 bases). Per the germline V gene, CDR1 is KGHSH and CDR2 is LQKENI. This CDR3 comprises 14 residues. V gave up 0 bases and J gave up 11 bases, with 16 bases separating them. CDR3 sequence: CASSPPINRERAFF. CDR3 bases: TGTGCCAGCTCACCACCGATAAACAGGGAACGGGCTTTCTTT.

The rearrangement joins TRBV9 to TRBJ1-1; a possible D gene is TRBD1 (6 bases). The germline gives CDR1 SGDLS, CDR2 YYNGEE. The V gene lost 6 bases and the J gene lost 6 bases, with 21 bases spanning the gap. The CDR3 is 15 amino acids. CDR3 nucleotide sequence: TGTGCCAGCAAGGGGGGGCCCGAGCAAGGGGCTGAAGCTTTCTTT. It codes for CASKGGPEQGAEAFF.

The chain has TRBV9 and TRBJ1-4, with D perhaps matching TRBD1 (6 bases). Deletions cut 0 bases from V and 12 bases from J, with 15 bases between. The CDR3 consists of 14 residues. Per germline, CDR1 SGDLS and CDR2 YYNGEE. The CDR3 loop reads CASSVDGRGAELFF. The CDR3 nucleotides are TGTGCCAGCAGCGTAGACGGCCGGGGGGCGGAACTGTTTTTT.

This chain connects TRBV14 to TRBJ2-5; 7 bases are shared with TRBD2. CDR1 and CDR2 from the germline V gene are SGHDN and FVKESK. The CDR3 loop spans 16 amino acids. The ends lost 4 bases at V and 2 bases at J; junction bases unmatched: 10. The chain's CDR3 is CASSPLPAGRQETQYF. The CDR3 DNA is TGTGCCAGCAGCCCCTTACCAGCGGGGAGGCAAGAGACCCAGTACTTC.

CDR3 sequence reads: CASSSSGEGYNEQFF. The CDR3, as DNA: TGTGCCAGCAGCAGTAGCGGGGAGGGCTACAATGAGCAGTTCTTC. V and J are TRBV25-1 and TRBJ2-1; 8 bases fit TRBD2. This CDR3 spans 15 amino acids. Trimming removed 6 bases from V and 3 bases from J; junction bases left unmatched: 7. Germline-derived CDR1 and CDR2 are MGHDK and SYGVNS. The entire variable domain, with the rest obtained from reference TRBV25-1 and TRBJ2-1, is as follows: EADIYQTPRYLVIGTGKKITLECSQTMGHDKMYWYQQDPGMELHLIHYSYGVNSTEKGDLSSESTVSRIRTEHFPLTLESARPSHTSQYLCASSSSGEGYNEQFFGPGTRLTVL.

The rearrangement joins TRBV11-3 to TRBJ2-5; 9 positions match TRBD1. Germline loops: CDR1 SGHNT, CDR2 YENEEA. This CDR3 has 14 residues. The V and J ends lost 2 bases and 3 bases, in that order; junction bases with no gene match: 1. In DNA, the CDR3 is TGTGCCAGCAGCTTAAGGACAGGGGAAGAGACCCAGTACTTC. Its protein is CASSLRTGEETQYF.

This clone showed up just a few times. The chain joins TRBV7-2 to TRBJ2-1; D perhaps matches TRBD2 (6 bases). The germline V and J ends were trimmed by 7 bases and 15 bases, with 19 bases remaining between them. CDR3 size: 12 residues. Looked up from germline, CDR1 is SGHTA and CDR2 is FQGNSA. The CDR3: CASTIPTSGSFF. The CDR3 nucleotides are TGTGCCAGCACCATACCGACTAGTGGCTCGTTCTTC.

This sequence joins TRBV7-2 and TRBJ2-2, with 13 bases fitting TRBD2. CDR1 is SGHTA and CDR2 is FQGNSA in the germline V gene. This CDR3 is built from 16 residues. The trim removed 5 bases at V and 8 bases at J, leaving 8 bases unmatched. The CDR3 sequence is CASSPGLAGLGGELFF. In DNA form, the CDR3 reads TGTGCCAGCAGCCCGGGACTAGCGGGACTAGGAGGGGAGCTGTTTTTT.

The chain has TRBV5-5 and TRBJ1-4, with a weak D call TRBD1 (5 bases). The CDR3 consists of 14 residues. Germline assignment: CDR1 SGHKS and CDR2 YYEKEE (reference sequence). Trimming shortened V by 4 bases and J by 4 bases, and 11 bases separated the two germline ends. This chain's CDR3 is CASSQTGFNEKLFF. In nucleotides, the CDR3 is TGTGCCAGCAGCCAAACAGGTTTTAATGAAAAACTGTTTTTT.

The chain is built from TRBV9 and TRBJ1-4; TRBD1 matches 8 bases. The CDR3 covers 14 residues. Germline assignment: CDR1 SGDLS and CDR2 YYNGEE. With 3 bases clipped from V and 8 bases from J, the junction kept 6 bases outside the gene matches. The CDR3 loop is CASSGTGRGEKLFF. In DNA, the CDR3 is TGTGCCAGCAGCGGGACAGGGCGGGGGGAAAAACTGTTTTTT.

The V gene is TRBV13, the J gene TRBJ1-6; TRBD1 is a possible D gene (6 bases). CDR3 length: 15 amino acids. Germline CDR1 reads PRHDT; CDR2 reads FYEKMQ (reference sequence). V was cut by 5 bases and J by 9 bases, with 17 bases left in between. The CDR3 here is CASSPRQALGSPLHF. CDR3 DNA: TGTGCCAGCAGCCCCCGACAGGCTCTGGGTTCACCCCTCCACTTT.

The genes are TRBV14 and TRBJ1-2, with D possibly TRBD1 on 5 matching bases. Trimming stripped 10 bases from V and 7 bases from J, with 10 bases between. The CDR3 is 10 amino acids. CDR1 and CDR2 (germline): SGHDN, FVKESK. The CDR3 is CAISGGGYTF. The DNA of the CDR3 is TGTGCCATCTCGGGGGGTGGCTACACCTTC.

The chain couples TRBV27 to TRBJ2-7; 8 positions agree with TRBD2. Germline V gene lookup returns CDR1 MNHEY and CDR2 SMNVEV (reference sequence). The CDR3 has 14 amino acids. The trim removed 4 bases at V and 6 bases at J, leaving 8 bases unmatched. CDR3 region: CASSYGGGPLEQYF. CDR3 bases: TGTGCCAGCAGTTACGGCGGGGGGCCCCTCGAGCAGTACTTC.

CDR3 protein: CASSLEASGVNEQFF. CDR3 sequence (DNA): TGCGCCAGCAGCTTGGAGGCTAGCGGAGTAAATGAGCAGTTCTTC. This chain uses TRBV5-1 with TRBJ2-1, with 7 bases that match TRBD2. V lost 0 bases, J lost 7 bases, and 7 bases stayed unmatched. The CDR3 sequence is 15 residues long. Germline assignment: CDR1 SGHRS and CDR2 YFSETQ. Full variable domain (outside the CDR3, taken from reference TRBV5-1 and TRBJ2-1): KAGVTQTPRYLIKTRGQQVTLSCSPISGHRSVSWYQQTPGQGLQFLFEYFSETQRNKGNFPGRFSGRQFSNSRSEMNVSTLELGDSALYLCASSLEASGVNEQFFGPGTRLTVL.

This clone was observed once. This chain uses TRBV11-2 with TRBJ2-1; D gene ambiguous. Germline CDR1 and CDR2: SGHAT and FQNNGV. The CDR3 has 11 residues. With 3 bases removed from V and 8 bases from J, the gap between germline ends came to 5 bases. CDR3 DNA sequence: TGTGCCAGCAGCTTTCAATATGAGCAGTTCTTC. As protein: CASSFQYEQFF.

Concerning this clone itself: This may come from a read error, since a much larger clone is one base off. Other DNA variants within this sample encode the same CDR3. CDR3 in DNA: TGTGCCAGTAGCTTCACGAGACGGCGCCTCTCTGGAAACACCATATATTTT. Its protein is CASSFTRRRLSGNTIYF. This chain uses TRBV11-2 with TRBJ1-3, with no clear D. The CDR3 totals 17 residues. Germline V gene lookup returns CDR1 SGHAT and CDR2 FQNNGV. The full variable domain, with the rest looked up from reference TRBV11-2 and TRBJ1-3, is EAGVAQSPRYKIIEKRQSVAFWCNPISGHATLYWYQQILGQGPKLLIQFQNNGVVDDSQLPKDRFSAERLKGVDSTLKIQPAKLEDSAVYLCASSFTRRRLSGNTIYFGEGSWLTVV.

This chain uses TRBV19 with TRBJ1-1; D is uncertain. Germline CDR1 reads LNHDA; CDR2 reads SQIVND (reference sequence). Trimming stripped 7 bases from V and 0 bases from J, with 9 bases between. The CDR3 totals 13 residues. Written as DNA, the CDR3 is TGTGCCAGTAACCCCCAGTTGAACACTGAAGCTTTCTTT. Protein sequence: CASNPQLNTEAFF. Filled out from reference TRBV19 and TRBJ1-1, the complete variable domain reads DGGITQSPKYLFRKEGQNVTLSCEQNLNHDAMYWYRQDPGQGLRLIYYSQIVNDFQKGDIAEGYSVSREKKESFPLTVTSAQKNPTAFYLCASNPQLNTEAFFGQGTRLTVV.

This clone was seen only a few times. CDR3 DNA sequence: TGCGCCAGCAGCTTGGGGACCTTTATTTCACCCCTCCACTTT. Translating it yields CASSLGTFISPLHF. This chain connects TRBV5-1 to TRBJ1-6; D is undetermined. The CDR3 sequence is 14 residues long. Deletions cut 0 bases from V and 9 bases from J, with 10 bases between. CDR1 is SGHRS and CDR2 is YFSETQ in the germline V gene.

The chain carries TRBV19 and TRBJ1-1; tentatively, D is TRBD1 (5 bases). Trimming removed 3 bases from V and 11 bases from J, with 13 bases in between. CDR1 LNHDA and CDR2 SQIVND come from the germline V gene (reference sequence). This CDR3 comprises 12 residues. The CDR3 sequence: CASSIMGRGAFF. The CDR3 DNA is TGTGCCAGTAGTATTATGGGGCGAGGGGCTTTCTTT.

This clone has only one observation. The rearrangement links TRBV2 to TRBJ2-1; D unclear. V lost 4 bases and J 6 bases, leaving 7 bases between the germline ends. The CDR3 consists of 12 residues. Germline assignment: CDR1 SNHLY and CDR2 FYNNEI. The DNA for the CDR3 is TGTGCCAGCAGTGGGGCGATCAATGAGCAGTTCTTC. Residues: CASSGAINEQFF.

This clone was seen a single time. This chain links TRBV5-1 with TRBJ2-1; tentative D call: TRBD1 (6 bases). V dropped 4 bases and J dropped 5 bases, with 22 bases sitting between them. Germline lookup yields CDR1 SGHRS and CDR2 YFSETQ. CDR3 length equals 17 residues. CDR3 protein: CASSHATHRVGDNEQFF. CDR3 sequence (DNA): TGCGCCAGCAGCCATGCTACCCACAGGGTAGGGGACAATGAGCAGTTCTTC.

This clone has just a few counts. The rearrangement links TRBV19 to TRBJ1-2; tentative D call: TRBD1 (5 bases). Per germline, CDR1 LNHDA and CDR2 SQIVND (reference sequence). The CDR3 is 14 residues long. The V gene lost 8 bases and the J gene lost 5 bases, with 18 bases spanning the gap. The CDR3 nucleotides are TGTGCCAGTTATCGGACGGGGGTATATTATGGCTACACCTTC. Protein product: CASYRTGVYYGYTF.

This chain joins TRBV18 and TRBJ2-4; no clear D gene. Germline V gene data show CDR1 as KGHSH and CDR2 as LQKENI. Trimming removed 3 bases from V and 6 bases from J, with 9 bases in between. The CDR3 contains 13 residues. CDR3 sequence (DNA): TGTGCCAGCTCACCTAGTCCCGGAAACATTCAGTACTTC. Amino acids: CASSPSPGNIQYF.

The chain recombines TRBV6-5 with TRBJ1-6; 7 bases map to TRBD1. CDR1 is MNHEY, CDR2 SVGAGI, per germline. The CDR3 contains 12 residues. Trimming at V came to 6 bases and at J to 12 bases, leaving 5 bases not matched to a gene. The CDR3 bases are TGTGCCAGCAGAACAGGGGAGTTACCCCTCCACTTT. Translating it yields CASRTGELPLHF.

This chain uses TRBV18 with TRBJ1-1; D not resolved. The CDR3 totals 13 residues. V was trimmed by 6 bases and J by 4 bases, leaving 12 bases between them. Per the germline V gene, CDR1 is KGHSH and CDR2 is LQKENI. CDR3 sequence (DNA): TGTGCCAGCTCCAGATCTCAATCCACTGAAGCTTTCTTT. This gives the protein CASSRSQSTEAFF.

The gene calls are TRBV6-5 and TRBJ2-7; a weak D match, TRBD2 (5 bases). V lost 7 bases, J lost 3 bases, and 19 bases lay in between. The CDR3 extends over 15 amino acids. Germline V lookup: CDR1 MNHEY, CDR2 SVGAGI. The CDR3 sequence is CASTGGPGEIYEQYF. The CDR3 region has the DNA TGTGCCAGCACCGGCGGCCCCGGGGAAATCTACGAGCAGTACTTC.